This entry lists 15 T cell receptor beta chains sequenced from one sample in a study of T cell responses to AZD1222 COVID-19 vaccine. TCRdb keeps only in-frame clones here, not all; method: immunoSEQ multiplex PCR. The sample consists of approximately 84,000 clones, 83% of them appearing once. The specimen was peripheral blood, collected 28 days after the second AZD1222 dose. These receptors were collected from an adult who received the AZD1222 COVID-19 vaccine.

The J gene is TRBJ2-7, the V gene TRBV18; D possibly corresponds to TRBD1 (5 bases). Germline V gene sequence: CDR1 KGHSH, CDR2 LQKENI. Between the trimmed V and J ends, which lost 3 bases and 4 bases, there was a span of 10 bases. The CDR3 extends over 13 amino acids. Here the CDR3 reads CASSPFQGYEQYF. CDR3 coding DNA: TGTGCCAGCTCACCCTTCCAGGGATACGAGCAGTACTTC.

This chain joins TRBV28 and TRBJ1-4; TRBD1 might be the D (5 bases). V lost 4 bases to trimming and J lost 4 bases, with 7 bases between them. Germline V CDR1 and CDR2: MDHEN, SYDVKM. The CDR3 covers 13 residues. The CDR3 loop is CASSSGYNEKLFF. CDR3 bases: TGTGCCAGCAGTTCAGGGTATAATGAAAAACTGTTTTTT.

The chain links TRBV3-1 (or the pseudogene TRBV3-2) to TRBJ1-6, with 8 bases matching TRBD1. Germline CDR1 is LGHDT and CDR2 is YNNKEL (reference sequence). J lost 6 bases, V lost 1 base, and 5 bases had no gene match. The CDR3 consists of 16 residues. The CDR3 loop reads CASSQGTGGLNSPLHF. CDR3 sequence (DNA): TGTGCCAGCAGCCAAGGTACAGGGGGGCTTAATTCACCCCTCCACTTT.

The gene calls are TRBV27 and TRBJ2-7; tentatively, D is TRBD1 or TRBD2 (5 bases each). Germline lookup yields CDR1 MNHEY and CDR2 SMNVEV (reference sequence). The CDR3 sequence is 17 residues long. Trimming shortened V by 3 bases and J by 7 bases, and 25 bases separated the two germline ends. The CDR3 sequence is CASSFGLPGTPLYEQYF. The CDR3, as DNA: TGTGCCAGCAGTTTTGGCCTTCCGGGGACCCCCCTTTATGAGCAGTACTTC.

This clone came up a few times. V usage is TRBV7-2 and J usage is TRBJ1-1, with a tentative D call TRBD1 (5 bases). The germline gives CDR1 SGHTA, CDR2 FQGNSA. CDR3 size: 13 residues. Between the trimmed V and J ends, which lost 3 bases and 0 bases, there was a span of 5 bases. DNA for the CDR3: TGTGCCAGCAGCTTGACAGTGAACACTGAAGCTTTCTTT. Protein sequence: CASSLTVNTEAFF.

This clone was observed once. This chain's CDR3 is CAISESARSQETQYF. The CDR3 DNA reads TGTGCCATCAGTGAGTCGGCCAGGTCCCAAGAGACCCAGTACTTC. The chain couples TRBV10-3 to TRBJ2-5, with unresolved D. Germline V gene sequence: CDR1 ENHRY, CDR2 SYGVKD. The V and J ends lost 0 bases and 1 base respectively, with 9 bases between them. The CDR3 is 15 residues long.

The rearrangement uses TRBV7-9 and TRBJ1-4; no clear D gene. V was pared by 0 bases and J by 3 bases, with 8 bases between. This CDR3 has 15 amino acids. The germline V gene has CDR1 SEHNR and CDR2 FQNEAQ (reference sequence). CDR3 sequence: CASSLAGPPNEKLFF. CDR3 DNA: TGTGCCAGCAGCTTAGCTGGGCCACCTAATGAAAAACTGTTTTTT.

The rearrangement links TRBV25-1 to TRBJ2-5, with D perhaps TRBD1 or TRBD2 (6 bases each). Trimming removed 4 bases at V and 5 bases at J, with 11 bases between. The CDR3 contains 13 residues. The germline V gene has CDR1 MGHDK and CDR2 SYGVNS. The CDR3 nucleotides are TGTGCCAGCAGTGCGAGGGGGAGGGAGACCCAGTACTTC. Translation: CASSARGRETQYF.

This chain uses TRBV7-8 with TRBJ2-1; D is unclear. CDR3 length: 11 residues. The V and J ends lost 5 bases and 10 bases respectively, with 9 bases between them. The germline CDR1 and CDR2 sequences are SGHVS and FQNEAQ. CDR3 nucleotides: TGTGCCAGCAGCCCACGAAACGAGCAGTTCTTC. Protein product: CASSPRNEQFF.

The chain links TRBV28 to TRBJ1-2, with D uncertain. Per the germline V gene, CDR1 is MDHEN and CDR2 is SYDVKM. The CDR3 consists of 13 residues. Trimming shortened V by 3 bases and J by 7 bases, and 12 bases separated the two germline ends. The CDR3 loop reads CASSFPGIRGYTF. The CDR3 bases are TGTGCCAGCAGTTTCCCTGGGATACGTGGCTACACCTTC.

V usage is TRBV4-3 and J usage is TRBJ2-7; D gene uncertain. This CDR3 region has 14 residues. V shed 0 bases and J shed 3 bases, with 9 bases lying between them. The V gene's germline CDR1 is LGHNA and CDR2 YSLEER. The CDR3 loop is CASSQERVNYEQYF. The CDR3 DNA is TGCGCCAGCAGCCAAGAAAGGGTCAACTACGAGCAGTACTTC.

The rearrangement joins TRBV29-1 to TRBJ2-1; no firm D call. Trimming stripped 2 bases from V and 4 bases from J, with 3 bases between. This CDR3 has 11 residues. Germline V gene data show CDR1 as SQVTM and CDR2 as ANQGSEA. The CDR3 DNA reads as TGCAGCGTTGAACTTTACAATGAGCAGTTCTTC. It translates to CSVELYNEQFF.

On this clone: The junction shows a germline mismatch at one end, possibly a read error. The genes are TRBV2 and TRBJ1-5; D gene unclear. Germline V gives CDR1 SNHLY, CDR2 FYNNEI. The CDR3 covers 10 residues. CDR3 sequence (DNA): TGTGCCAGCGGAATCCAGCCTCAGCATTTT. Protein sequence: CASGIQPQHF.

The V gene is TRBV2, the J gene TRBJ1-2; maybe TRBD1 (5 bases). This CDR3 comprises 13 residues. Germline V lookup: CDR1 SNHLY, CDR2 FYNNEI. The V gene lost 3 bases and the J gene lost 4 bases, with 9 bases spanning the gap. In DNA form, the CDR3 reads TGTGCCAGCAGTGACTCAGGGAGCTATGGCTACACCTTC. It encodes CASSDSGSYGYTF.

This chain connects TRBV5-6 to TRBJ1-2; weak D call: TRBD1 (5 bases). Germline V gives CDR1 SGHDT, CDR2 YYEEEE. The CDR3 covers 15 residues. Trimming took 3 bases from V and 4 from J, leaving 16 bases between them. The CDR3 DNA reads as TGTGCCAGCAGCTCCGGGGGGGTGTTAGGCTATGGCTACACCTTC. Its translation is CASSSGGVLGYGYTF. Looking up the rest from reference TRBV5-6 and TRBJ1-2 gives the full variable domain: DAGVTQSPTHLIKTRGQQVTLRCSPKSGHDTVSWYQQALGQGPQFIFQYYEEEERQRGNFPDRFSGHQFPNYSSELNVNALLLGDSALYLCASSSGGVLGYGYTFGSGTRLTVV.